This TCR beta chain was obtained from a study of T-cell reconstitution after alpha-beta-depleted transplantation in children. Study-level findings and limits: At the one-year point after transplant, T-cell counts and TCRbeta diversity were found to come mostly from T cells that had been newly produced.

The germline CDR1 and CDR2 sequences are LNHNV and YYDKDF (reference sequence). This CDR3 region has 15 residues. Trimming cost V 3 bases and J 5 bases, with 14 bases left between them. Unique molecular identifiers were incorporated during preparation of the TCRbeta library. TCRdb used MiXCR to reprocess the PCR reads, holding one entry per CDR3 protein. The table records around 960,000 distinct CDR3 sequences, about 29% of them present only once. About this clonotype: Its cognate antigen is unknown.

This receptor was obtained from a boy younger than two who had a stem cell transplant for SCID, so the T cells may come from the graft donor. This specimen consisted of PBMCs, mostly from graft donor cells, obtained 360 days after TCRalphabeta/CD19-depleted stem cell transplant. The rearrangement uses TRBV15 and TRBJ2-4; D is uncertain. This CDR3 is CATSSRYPEQNIQYF. The CDR3 nucleotides read TGTGCCACCAGCAGTAGGTACCCGGAACAAAACATTCAGTACTTC.